This is a list of T cell receptor beta chains from one sample in a study of technical replicates of blood from a handful of donors. Generated by immunoSEQ multiplex PCR, the TCRdb table keeps only in-frame clones and is missing some. The repertoire holds under 95,000 clones, with about nine tenths as singletons. The sequencing sample was made of T cells isolated from PBMCs. The receptors come from a human donor in good health. Some clones in this sample may be carry-over from other donors' samples. CDR3s include the opening cysteine and the closing phenylalanine or tryptophan. The D gene is left open where the match is weak. The size entry is marked missing in some rows and otherwise reads once, few, many or a size class.

>-|TRBV5-1|TRBJ2-7|-
CASSFTGRTYEQYF
TGCGCCAGCAGCTTCACAGGCCGAACCTACGAGCAGTACTTC
>-|TRBV5-1|TRBJ2-1|-
CASSLYASSYNEQFF
TGCGCCAGCAGCTTGTACGCTAGCTCCTACAATGAGCAGTTCTTC
>TRBD2|TRBV5-6|TRBJ2-4|-
CASSSRRGISKNIQYF
TGTGCCAGCAGCTCACGGCGGGGGATTTCCAAAAACATTCAGTACTTC
>-|TRBV6-6|TRBJ2-2|-
CASSLGQGLGGELFF
TGTGCCAGCAGTTTGGGGCAGGGTTTAGGCGGGGAGCTGTTTTTT
>-|TRBV5-4|TRBJ2-2|-
CASSFTAYTGELFF
TGTGCCAGCAGCTTCACAGCCTACACCGGGGAGCTGTTTTTT
>-|TRBV25-1|TRBJ1-5|-
CASRASSNQPQHF
TGTGCCAGCAGAGCTTCCAGCAATCAGCCCCAGCATTTT
>-|TRBV6-6|TRBJ2-1|-
CASRDFASYNEQFF
TGTGCCAGCAGGGACTTTGCCTCCTACAATGAGCAGTTCTTC
>-|TRBV6-1|TRBJ1-1|-
CATKRAFGTEAFF
TGTGCCACTAAGAGGGCTTTCGGCACTGAAGCTTTCTTT
>TRBD2|TRBV10-3|TRBJ2-1|-
CAISEDFTGHSGLAGAHEQFF
TGTGCCATCAGTGAGGATTTTACGGGACACTCGGGACTAGCGGGAGCCCATGAGCAGTTCTTC
>TRBD2|TRBV5-1|TRBJ2-1|-
CASKTGTSNNEQFF
TGCGCCAGCAAAACCGGGACTAGCAACAATGAGCAGTTCTTC
>-|TRBV28|TRBJ1-1|-
CATYDWNTEAFF
TGTGCCACCTACGACTGGAACACTGAAGCTTTCTTT
>-|TRBV2|TRBJ1-2|-
CASRQEVVTSHGYTF
TGTGCCAGCAGGCAGGAAGTCGTCACCAGTCATGGCTACACCTTC
>TRBD1|TRBV27|TRBJ1-2|-
CASSSLLRGPYGYTF
TGTGCCAGCAGTTCCCTCCTCAGGGGGCCCTATGGCTACACCTTC
>-|TRBV6-1|TRBJ2-2|once
CASSEAVRAGELFF
TGTGCCAGCAGTGAAGCTGTCCGTGCCGGGGAGCTGTTTTTT
>TRBD2|TRBV6-1|TRBJ2-3|-
CASSELAGGLSDTQYF
TGTGCCAGCAGTGAGCTAGCGGGGGGGCTATCAGATACGCAGTATTTT
>-|TRBV5-1|TRBJ2-3|-
CASRGGRGTATDTQYF
TGCGCCAGCAGGGGCGGTCGCGGGACAGCCACAGATACGCAGTATTTT
>-|TRBV5-6|TRBJ2-1|-
CASSLEGGPGDEQFF
TGTGCCAGCAGCTTGGAAGGTGGCCCCGGGGATGAGCAGTTCTTC
>-|TRBV6-4|TRBJ2-2|-
CASSRAGYLEGELFF
TGTGCCAGCAGCCGGGCGGGCTATCTGGAAGGGGAGCTGTTTTTT
>-|TRBV5-1|TRBJ2-7|-
CASSLRGGDSDYEQYF
TGCGCCAGCAGCTTACGTGGCGGTGATTCCGATTACGAGCAGTACTTC
>-|TRBV4-2|TRBJ1-6|once
CASSQVKSGANSPLHF
TGTGCCAGCAGCCAAGTGAAATCAGGGGCTAATTCACCCCTCCACTTT
>TRBD1|TRBV4-1|TRBJ2-7|-
CASSHPKGQVYVEQYF
TGCGCCAGCAGCCACCCGAAAGGACAGGTCTACGTGGAGCAGTACTTC
>-|TRBV5-8|TRBJ1-5|-
CASSFGEGIWNQPQHF
TGTGCCAGCAGCTTTGGTGAGGGTATCTGGAATCAGCCCCAGCATTTT
>-|TRBV6-1|TRBJ1-5|-
CASSELAGDQPQHF
TGTGCCAGCAGTGAACTCGCAGGTGACCAGCCCCAGCATTTT
>-|TRBV7-9|TRBJ2-5|few
CASSLGTGSQETQYF
TGTGCCAGCAGCTTAGGAACAGGATCCCAAGAGACCCAGTACTTC
>TRBD2|TRBV30|TRBJ2-7|-
CASERRESSYEQYF
TGTGCCTCAGAAAGGCGGGAGAGCTCCTACGAGCAGTACTTC
>TRBD2|TRBV7-9|TRBJ2-3|-
CASSLLAGVGTDTQYF
TGTGCCAGCAGCTTATTAGCGGGGGTCGGCACAGATACGCAGTATTTT
>-|TRBV28|TRBJ2-3|-
CASNELQGAGLDTQYF
TGTGCCAGCAATGAACTACAGGGCGCGGGTTTAGATACGCAGTATTTT
>TRBD1|TRBV19|TRBJ1-2|-
CASSTTAAGAGGSYTF
TGTGCCAGTAGTACTACGGCCGCGGGCGCAGGGGGAAGCTACACCTTC